The 4 T cell receptor beta chains below all came from one sample that was sequenced in a study of molecular identifiers for immune sequencing clone quantification. TCRdb re-derived calls from the PCR reads in MiXCR, one entry per CDR3 protein. The sample gives around 480,000 distinct CDR3 sequences, about 21% of which show up once; about 0.84% is in the top ten. Material for sequencing was naive CD8+ T cells from blood, with Jurkat cell RNA spiked in. The sample's subset: FACS-sorted CD8+CD4-CCR7+CD45RA+ naive T cells. These receptor sequences come from a human donor in good health. Some libraries in this study had Jurkat cell RNA spiked in.

The rearrangement uses TRBV5-8 and TRBJ1-5; D gene uncertain. V shed 4 bases and J shed 6 bases, with 5 bases lying between them. The CDR3 extends over 11 amino acids. Germline V gene lookup returns CDR1 SGHTS and CDR2 YDEGEE. In DNA, the CDR3 is TGTGCCAGCAGCGTCGGTCAGCCCCAGCATTTT. This gives the protein CASSVGQPQHF.

This clonotype turned up a few times. The junction departs from germline at one end; a sequencing error may be responsible. The chain employs TRBV19 and TRBJ1-5; D is unresolved. In germline, CDR1 is LNHDA, CDR2 SQIVND (reference sequence). The CDR3 runs 15 residues. CDR3 amino acids: CASSTGLGSNQPQRF. CDR3 DNA: TGTGCCAGTAGTACGGGCCTGGGAAGCAATCAGCCCCAGCGTTTT.

The V gene is TRBV6-1, the J gene TRBJ2-3; unclear D gene. This CDR3 comprises 14 residues. In germline, CDR1 is MNHNS, CDR2 SASEGT. V gave up 11 bases and J gave up 1 base, with 16 bases separating them. This chain's CDR3 is CAALPLARTDTQYF. The DNA of the CDR3 is TGTGCCGCACTGCCTCTGGCGCGCACAGATACGCAGTATTTT.

Many counts were recorded for this clonotype. This chain joins TRBV7-2 and TRBJ2-7; no definite D call. The V gene's germline CDR1 is SGHTA and CDR2 FQGNSA. The CDR3 runs 14 residues. V gave up 2 bases and J gave up 7 bases, with 15 bases separating them. The CDR3 coding sequence is TGTGCCAGCAGCTTACCCGCCCCGAGTGGGGAGCAGTACTTC. It yields the protein CASSLPAPSGEQYF.